This T cell receptor beta chain is from a study of technical replicates of blood from several donors. This clone was picked up one time. The table came from immunoSEQ multiplex PCR; TCRdb's copy has only in-frame clones and leaves some out. Here the sample spans tens of thousands of clones, approximately 96% being singletons. The V segment lost 0 bases and the J segment 1 base; nucleotides outside the gene matches: 4. CDR3 length equals 16 residues. Per germline, CDR1 LGHNA and CDR2 YNFKEQ. The genes are TRBV4-2 and TRBJ1-2; 8 bases line up with TRBD1. The sample comprised T cells isolated from PBMCs. The receptor was isolated from a human donor in good health. The CDR3: CASSQDPGQGNYGYTF. The CDR3 nucleotides are TGTGCCAGCAGCCAAGACCCCGGACAGGGTAACTATGGCTACACCTTC.